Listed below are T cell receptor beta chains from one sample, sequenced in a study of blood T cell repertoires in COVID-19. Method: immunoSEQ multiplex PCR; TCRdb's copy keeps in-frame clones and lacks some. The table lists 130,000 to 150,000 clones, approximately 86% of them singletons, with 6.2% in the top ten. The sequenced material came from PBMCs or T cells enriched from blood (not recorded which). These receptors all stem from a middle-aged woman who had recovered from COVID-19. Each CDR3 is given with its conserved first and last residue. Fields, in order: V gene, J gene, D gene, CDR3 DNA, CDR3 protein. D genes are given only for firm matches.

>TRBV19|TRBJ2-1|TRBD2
TGTGCCAGTAGTGCCCCAGCGGGAGGGCCCAATGAGCAGTTCTTC
CASSAPAGGPNEQFF
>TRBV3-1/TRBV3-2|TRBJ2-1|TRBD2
TGTGCCAGCAGCCAAGGGGGACTAGCGGGCTCCTACAATGAGCAGTTCTTC
CASSQGGLAGSYNEQFF
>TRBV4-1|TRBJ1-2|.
TGCGCCAGCAGCCAAGATAGCGGTCAGAACTATGGCTACACCTTC
CASSQDSGQNYGYTF
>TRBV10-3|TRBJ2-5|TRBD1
TGTGCCATCAGTGCCCGGACAGGGGAGAGAGAGACCCAGTACTTC
CAISARTGERETQYF
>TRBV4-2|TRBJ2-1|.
TGTGCCAGCAGCCAGACACGCAACAATGAGCAGTTCTTC
CASSQTRNNEQFF
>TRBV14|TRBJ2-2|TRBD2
TGTGCCAGCAGCCAAGATTCGCGGGAGGGCTTCACCGGGGAGCTGTTTTTT
CASSQDSREGFTGELFF
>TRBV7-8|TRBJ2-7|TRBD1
TGTGCCAGCAGCGAGCCTACAGGGGGAGGCTACGAGCAGTACTTC
CASSEPTGGGYEQYF
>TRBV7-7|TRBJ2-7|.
TGTGCCAGCAGCTTAGGCAGGGGTGAGGAGCAGTACTTC
CASSLGRGEEQYF
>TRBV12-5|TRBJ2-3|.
TGTGCTAGTGGTTTGTCTAGCAACACAGATACGCAGTATTTT
CASGLSSNTDTQYF
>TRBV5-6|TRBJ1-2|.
TGTGCCAGCAGCTTCTCGTATGGCTACACCTTC
CASSFSYGYTF
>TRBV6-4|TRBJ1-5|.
TGTGCCAGCAGTGTGGAATGGCAGCGGAGCAATCAGCCCCAGCATTTT
CASSVEWQRSNQPQHF
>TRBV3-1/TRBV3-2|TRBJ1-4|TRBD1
TGTGCCAGCAGCCCTTCTGGGACAGCTAATGAAAAACTGTTTTTT
CASSPSGTANEKLFF
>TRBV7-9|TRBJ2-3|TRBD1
TGTGCCAGCAGCTTATGGACAGGGGGGAGCACAGATACGCAGTATTTT
CASSLWTGGSTDTQYF
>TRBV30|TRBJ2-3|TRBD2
TGTGCCTTGACAATCAGCGGGAATTCAGATACGCAGTATTTT
CALTISGNSDTQYF
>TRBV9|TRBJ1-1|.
TGTGCCAGCAGCGTGGTTACGAGCAACACTGAAGCTTTCTTT
CASSVVTSNTEAFF
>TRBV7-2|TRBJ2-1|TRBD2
TGTGCCAGCAGCCCAGGGGTGAGAGCGGGGGGACACAATGAGCAGTTCTTC
CASSPGVRAGGHNEQFF
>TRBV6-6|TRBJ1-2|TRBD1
TGTGCCAGCAGAACCGGGACAGGAGACTATGGCTACACCTTC
CASRTGTGDYGYTF